This T cell receptor (beta chain) was documented in a study of control samples from healthy donors and cancer patients. This CDR3 has 13 amino acids. CDR1 and CDR2 (germline): MNHEY, SVGAGI. V lost 6 bases, J lost 9 bases, and 15 bases lay in between. Some clones are missing from TCRdb's copy, which holds only in-frame ones; the method was immunoSEQ multiplex PCR. The data hold tens of thousands of clones, with roughly 83% observed a single time. The rearrangement uses TRBV6-5 and TRBJ2-1, with a weak D call TRBD2 (6 bases). This sequence originates from a man aged 55 to 69 in good health. The sequencing input was blood. The CDR3 loop reads CASRRGTGGEQFF. CDR3 sequence (DNA): TGTGCCAGCAGGAGGGGTACCGGGGGTGAGCAGTTCTTC.